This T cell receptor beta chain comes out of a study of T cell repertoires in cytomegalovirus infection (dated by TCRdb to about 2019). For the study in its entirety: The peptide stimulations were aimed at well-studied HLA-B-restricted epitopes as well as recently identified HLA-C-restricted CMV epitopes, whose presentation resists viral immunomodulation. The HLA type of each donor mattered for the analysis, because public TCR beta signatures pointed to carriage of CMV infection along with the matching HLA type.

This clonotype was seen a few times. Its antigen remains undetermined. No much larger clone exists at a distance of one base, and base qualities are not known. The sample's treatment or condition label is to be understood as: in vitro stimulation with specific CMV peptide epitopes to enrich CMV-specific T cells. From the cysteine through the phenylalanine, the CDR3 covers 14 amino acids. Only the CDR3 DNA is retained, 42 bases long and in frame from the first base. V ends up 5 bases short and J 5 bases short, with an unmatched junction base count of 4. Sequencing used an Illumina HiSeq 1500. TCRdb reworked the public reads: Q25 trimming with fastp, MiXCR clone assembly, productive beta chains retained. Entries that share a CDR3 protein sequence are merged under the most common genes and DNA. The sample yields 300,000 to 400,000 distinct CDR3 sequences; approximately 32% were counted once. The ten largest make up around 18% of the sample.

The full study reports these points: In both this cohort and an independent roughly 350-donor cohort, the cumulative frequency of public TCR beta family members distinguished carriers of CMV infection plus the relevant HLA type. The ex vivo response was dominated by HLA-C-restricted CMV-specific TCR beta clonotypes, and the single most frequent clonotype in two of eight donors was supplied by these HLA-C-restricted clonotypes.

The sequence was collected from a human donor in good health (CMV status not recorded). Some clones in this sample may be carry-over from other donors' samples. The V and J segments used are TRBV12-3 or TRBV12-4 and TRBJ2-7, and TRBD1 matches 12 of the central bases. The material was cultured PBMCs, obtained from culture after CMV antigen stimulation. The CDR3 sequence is CASSPGTGGHEQYF. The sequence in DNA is TGTGCCAGCAGTCCCGGGACAGGGGGCCACGAGCAGTACTTC.